This T cell receptor beta chain was identified during a study of cytomegalovirus exposure and HLA in healthy donors. At the level of the study: T cells numbering around 180 million yielded approximately 120 million unique TCR beta sequences in an earlier analysis.

Germline CDR1 and CDR2: MGHRA and YSYEKL. Trimming at V came to 0 bases and at J to 4 bases, leaving 4 bases not matched to a gene. This CDR3 has 15 amino acids. Note on this clone: Its target is unknown.

Study conclusions and caveats: The study listed approximately 160 cytomegalovirus-associated TCR beta chains.

Use of 60 Vbeta and 13 Jbeta primers characterized the PCR. The repertoire was sequenced with immunoSEQ multiplex PCR; TCRdb's copy has only in-frame clones and lacks some. The data contain 180,000 or so clones, over 60% of them singletons. The sequence was obtained from a man aged 50 to 59 in good health and CMV-seropositive. Source material: PBMCs. The rearrangement links TRBV4-1 to TRBJ1-2, with TRBD1 matching 8 bases. CDR3 in DNA: TGCGCCAGCAGCCAAGACAGGGGGCGCATCTATGGCTACACCTTC. Protein product: CASSQDRGRIYGYTF.